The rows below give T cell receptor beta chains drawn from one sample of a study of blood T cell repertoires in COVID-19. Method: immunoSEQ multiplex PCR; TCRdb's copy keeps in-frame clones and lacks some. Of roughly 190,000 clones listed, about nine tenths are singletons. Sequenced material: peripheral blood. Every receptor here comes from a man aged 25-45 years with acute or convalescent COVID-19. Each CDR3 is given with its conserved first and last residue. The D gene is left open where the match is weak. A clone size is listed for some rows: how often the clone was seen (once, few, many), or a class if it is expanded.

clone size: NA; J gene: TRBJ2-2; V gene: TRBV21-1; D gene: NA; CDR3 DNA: TGTGCCAGCAGCGCCTCGACAGGATTGCCGGGCACCGGGGAGCTGTTTTTT; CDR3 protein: CASSASTGLPGTGELFF
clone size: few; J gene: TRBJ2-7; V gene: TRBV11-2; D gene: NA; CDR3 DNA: TGTGCCAGCAGCTTGTCCGGTTACGAGCAGTACTTC; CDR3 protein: CASSLSGYEQYF
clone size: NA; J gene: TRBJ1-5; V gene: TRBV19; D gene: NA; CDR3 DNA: TGTGCCAGTAGTATACAGGGTGGTCAGCCCCAGCATTTT; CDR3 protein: CASSIQGGQPQHF
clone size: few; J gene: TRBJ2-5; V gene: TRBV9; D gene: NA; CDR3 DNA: TGTGCCAGCAGCGTAGTGGGGACAAGACAAGAGACCCAGTACTTC; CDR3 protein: CASSVVGTRQETQYF
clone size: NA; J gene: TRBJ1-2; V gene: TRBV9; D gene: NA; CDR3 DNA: TGTGCCAGCAGCTACTCCCCGAAACAGATTACCTATGGCTACACCTTC; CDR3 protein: CASSYSPKQITYGYTF
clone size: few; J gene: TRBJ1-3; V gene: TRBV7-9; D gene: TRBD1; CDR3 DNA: TGTGCCAGCAGCTTTTACCGGGACAGGGTCTCTGGAAACACCATATATTTT; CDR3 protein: CASSFYRDRVSGNTIYF
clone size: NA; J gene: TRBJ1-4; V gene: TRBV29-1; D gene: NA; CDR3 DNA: TGCAGCGTTGGTCAGGGAACTAATGAAAAACTGTTTTTT; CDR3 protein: CSVGQGTNEKLFF
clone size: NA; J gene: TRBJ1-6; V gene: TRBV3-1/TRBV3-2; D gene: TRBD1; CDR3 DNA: TGTGCCAGCAGGACAGGGTATAGTTCACCCCTCCACTTT; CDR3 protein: CASRTGYSSPLHF
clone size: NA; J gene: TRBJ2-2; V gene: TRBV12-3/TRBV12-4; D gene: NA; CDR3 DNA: TGTGCCAGCAGTAATTACAGGGCCGGGGAGCTGTTTTTT; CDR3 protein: CASSNYRAGELFF
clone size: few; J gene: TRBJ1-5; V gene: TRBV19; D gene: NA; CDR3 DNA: TGTGCCAGTACAGATTCTTCGGGATCCAATCAGCCCCAGCATTTT; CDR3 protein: CASTDSSGSNQPQHF
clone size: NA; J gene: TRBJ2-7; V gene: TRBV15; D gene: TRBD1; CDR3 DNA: TGTGCCACCAGCAGTTTACGACAGGGCTCTGACGAGCAGTACTTC; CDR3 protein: CATSSLRQGSDEQYF
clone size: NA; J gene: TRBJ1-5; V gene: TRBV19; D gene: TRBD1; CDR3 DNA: TGTGCCAGTAGTATAGAGCGACAGGGGGCGCGATCCCCCCAGCATTTT; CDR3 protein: CASSIERQGARSPQHF
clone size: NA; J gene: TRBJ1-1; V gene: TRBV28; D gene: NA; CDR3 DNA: TGTGCCAGCAGTTTACCGGTGGCTAGGCGGAGGGGCACTGAAGCTTTCTTT; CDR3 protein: CASSLPVARRRGTEAFF
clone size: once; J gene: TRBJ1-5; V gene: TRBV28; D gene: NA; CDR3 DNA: TGTGCCAGCAGTTTACCGACCACGGCAGGGGTCTTT; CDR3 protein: CASSLPTTAGVF
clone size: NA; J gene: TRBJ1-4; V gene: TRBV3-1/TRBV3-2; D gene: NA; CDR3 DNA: TGTGCCAGCAGACCCGCCCGGGGGGCTAATGAAAAACTGTTTTTT; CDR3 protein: CASRPARGANEKLFF
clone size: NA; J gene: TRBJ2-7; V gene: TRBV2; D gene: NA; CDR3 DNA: TGTGCCCTGAGGAGGGACTTTAACTCCTACGAGCAGTACTTC; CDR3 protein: CALRRDFNSYEQYF
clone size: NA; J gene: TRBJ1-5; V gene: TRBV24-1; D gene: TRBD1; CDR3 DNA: TGTGCCACCGCCCCGGGACAGGCCTATCAGCCCCAGCATTTT; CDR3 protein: CATAPGQAYQPQHF
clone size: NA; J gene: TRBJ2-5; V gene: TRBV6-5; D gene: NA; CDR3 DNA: TGTGCCAGCATTTTAGGGGTAGGCCAAGAGACCCAGTACTTC; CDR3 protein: CASILGVGQETQYF
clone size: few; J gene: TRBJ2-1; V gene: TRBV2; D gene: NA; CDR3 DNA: TGTGCCAGCAGTCCATACAGAGACAATGAGCAGTTCTTC; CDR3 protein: CASSPYRDNEQFF
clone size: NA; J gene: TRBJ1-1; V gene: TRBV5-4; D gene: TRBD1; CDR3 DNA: TGTGCCAGCAGCTTGGGGGACAGAAAAAACACTGAAGCTTTCTTT; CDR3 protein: CASSLGDRKNTEAFF
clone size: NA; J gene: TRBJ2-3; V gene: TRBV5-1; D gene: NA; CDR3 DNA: TGCGCCAGCAGCCCTCTTAGCACAGATACGCAGTATTTT; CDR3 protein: CASSPLSTDTQYF
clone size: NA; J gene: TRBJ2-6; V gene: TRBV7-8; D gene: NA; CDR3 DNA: TGTGCCAGCAGCCCCGACAGAGCTGGGGCCAACGTCCTGACTTTC; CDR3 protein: CASSPDRAGANVLTF
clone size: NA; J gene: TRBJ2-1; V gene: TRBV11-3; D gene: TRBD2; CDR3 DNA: TGTGCCAGCAGCGTACGAACCGGGACTAGCGGCAATGAGCAGTTCTTC; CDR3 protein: CASSVRTGTSGNEQFF
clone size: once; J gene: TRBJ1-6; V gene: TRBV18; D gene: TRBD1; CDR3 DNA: TGTGCCAGCTCTTCGACAGGGGGAAATTCACCCCTCCACTTT; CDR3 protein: CASSSTGGNSPLHF
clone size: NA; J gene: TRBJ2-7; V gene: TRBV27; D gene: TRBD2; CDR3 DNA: TGTGCCAGCAGAGGGACTAGCGGGTCCTACGAGCAGTACTTC; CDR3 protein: CASRGTSGSYEQYF
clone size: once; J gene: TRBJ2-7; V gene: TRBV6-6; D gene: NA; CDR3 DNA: TGTGCCAGCCTCGGGTCGTCCTACGAGCAGTACTTC; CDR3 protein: CASLGSSYEQYF
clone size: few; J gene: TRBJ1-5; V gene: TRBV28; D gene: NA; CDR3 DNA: TGTGCCAGCAGCCATGGGGACTACAATCAGCCCCAGCATTTT; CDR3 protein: CASSHGDYNQPQHF
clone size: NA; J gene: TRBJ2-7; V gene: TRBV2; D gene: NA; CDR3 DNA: TGTGCCAGCAGTGACCCTCCGTTGGAGCAGTACTTC; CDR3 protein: CASSDPPLEQYF
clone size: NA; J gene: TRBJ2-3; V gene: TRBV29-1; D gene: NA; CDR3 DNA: TGCAGCGCCCGTCGAGGGGGGGGAAGCACAGATACGCAGTATTTT; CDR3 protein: CSARRGGGSTDTQYF
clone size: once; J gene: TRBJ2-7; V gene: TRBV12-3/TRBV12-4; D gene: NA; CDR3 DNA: TGTGCCAGCAGTAGACAGGTAGACTACGAGCAGTACTTC; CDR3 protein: CASSRQVDYEQYF
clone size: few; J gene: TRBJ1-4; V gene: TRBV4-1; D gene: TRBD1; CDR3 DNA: TGCGCCAGCAGCCAAGGACAGGGGGCGGGTGAAAAACTGTTTTTT; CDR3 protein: CASSQGQGAGEKLFF
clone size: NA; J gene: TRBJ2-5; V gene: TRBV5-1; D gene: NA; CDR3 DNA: TGCGCCAGCAGCTTGAATCAGGCGACCGGGACCCAGTACTTC; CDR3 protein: CASSLNQATGTQYF
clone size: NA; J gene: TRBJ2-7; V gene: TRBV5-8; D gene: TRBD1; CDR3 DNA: TGTGCCAGCACCGCAGGGGGTAACTCCTACGAGCAGTACTTC; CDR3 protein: CASTAGGNSYEQYF
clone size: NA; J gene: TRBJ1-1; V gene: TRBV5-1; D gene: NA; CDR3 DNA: TGCGCCAGCAGCTGGGGGGGCAAATTGGAAGCTTTCTTT; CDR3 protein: CASSWGGKLEAFF
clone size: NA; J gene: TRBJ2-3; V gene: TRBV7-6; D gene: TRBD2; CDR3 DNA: TGTGCCAGCAGCTTATCGGCTAGCGGGAGTCGGACAGATACGCAGTATTTT; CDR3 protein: CASSLSASGSRTDTQYF
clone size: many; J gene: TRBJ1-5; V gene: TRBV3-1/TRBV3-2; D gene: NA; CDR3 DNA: TGTGCCAGCAGCCCTACAGGGAGTGTAGAGCCCCAGCATTTT; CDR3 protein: CASSPTGSVEPQHF
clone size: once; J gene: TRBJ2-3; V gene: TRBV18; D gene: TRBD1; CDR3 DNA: TGTGCCAGCTCACGGCAGGGGGCTAGCACAGATACGCAGTATTTT; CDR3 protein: CASSRQGASTDTQYF